Included here is one T cell receptor beta chain sequence, with context. J lost 4 bases, V lost 6 bases, and 5 bases had no gene match. Per the germline V gene, CDR1 is MNHEY and CDR2 is SVGAGI. The CDR3 sequence is 13 residues long. This entry is derived from a study of T cell responses to AZD1222 COVID-19 vaccine. Data came from immunoSEQ multiplex PCR; TCRdb stores just in-frame clones and leaves some out. Of about 120,000 clones listed, 85% to 90% are singletons. This sequence joins TRBV6-5 and TRBJ1-2; 7 bases are shared with TRBD1. The source of this sequence is an adult in good health. This material consisted of peripheral blood, taken on day 0 of AZD1222 vaccination. For the CDR3, the DNA is TGTGCCAGCAGGCCTGGGACAGTCTATGGCTACACCTTC. Its protein product is CASRPGTVYGYTF.